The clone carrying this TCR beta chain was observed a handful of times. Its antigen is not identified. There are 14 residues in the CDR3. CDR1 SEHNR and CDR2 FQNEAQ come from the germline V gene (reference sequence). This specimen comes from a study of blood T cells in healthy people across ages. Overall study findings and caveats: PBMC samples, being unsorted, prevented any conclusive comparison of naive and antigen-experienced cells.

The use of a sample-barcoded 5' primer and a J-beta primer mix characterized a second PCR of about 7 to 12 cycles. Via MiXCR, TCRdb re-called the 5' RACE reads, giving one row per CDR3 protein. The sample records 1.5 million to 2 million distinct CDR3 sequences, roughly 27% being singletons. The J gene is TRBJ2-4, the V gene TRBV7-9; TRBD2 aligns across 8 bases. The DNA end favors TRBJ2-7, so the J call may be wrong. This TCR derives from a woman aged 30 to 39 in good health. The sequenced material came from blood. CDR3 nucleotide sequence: TGTGCCAGCAGCCTAGGACTAGCTGCCGACGAGCAGTACTTC. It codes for CASSLGLAADEQYF.